This T cell receptor (beta chain) was sequenced for a study of blood T cell repertoires in COVID-19. Study-level information: T cells, B-cell-depleted T cells, or PBMCs supplied cDNA or gDNA.

This clone was seen only once. Method: immunoSEQ multiplex PCR; TCRdb's copy keeps in-frame clones and lacks some. The sample gives 250,000 or so clones, 70% to 90% of which show up once; less than 14% is in the top ten. Germline CDR1 and CDR2: MNHEY and SVGAGI. This CDR3 is built from 13 residues. V lost 4 bases and J lost 4, with 10 bases in between. The TCR sequence derives from a young man who had recovered from COVID-19. V is TRBV6-5 and J is TRBJ1-1; no definite D call. The sequenced sample consisted of PBMCs or T cells enriched from blood (not recorded which). The CDR3 region has the DNA TGTGCCAGCAGTTTCTACAGCGGCACTGAAGCTTTCTTT. It yields the protein CASSFYSGTEAFF.